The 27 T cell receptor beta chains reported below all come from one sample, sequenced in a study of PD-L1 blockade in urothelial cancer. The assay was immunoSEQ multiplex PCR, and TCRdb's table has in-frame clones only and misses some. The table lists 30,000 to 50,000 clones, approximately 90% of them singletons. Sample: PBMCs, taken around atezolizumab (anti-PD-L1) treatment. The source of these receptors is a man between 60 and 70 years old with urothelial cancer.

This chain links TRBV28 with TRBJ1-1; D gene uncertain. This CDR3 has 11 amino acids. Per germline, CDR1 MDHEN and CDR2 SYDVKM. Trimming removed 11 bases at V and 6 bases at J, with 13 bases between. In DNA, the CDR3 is TGTGCCGCCGAGAACGAGGCTGAAGCTTTCTTT. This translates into CAAENEAEAFF.

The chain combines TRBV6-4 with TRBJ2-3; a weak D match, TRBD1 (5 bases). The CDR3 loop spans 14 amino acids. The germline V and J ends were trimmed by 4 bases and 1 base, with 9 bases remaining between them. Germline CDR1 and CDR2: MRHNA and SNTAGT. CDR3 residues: CASSGGHGTDTQYF. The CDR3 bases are TGTGCCAGCAGTGGAGGACACGGCACAGATACGCAGTATTTT.

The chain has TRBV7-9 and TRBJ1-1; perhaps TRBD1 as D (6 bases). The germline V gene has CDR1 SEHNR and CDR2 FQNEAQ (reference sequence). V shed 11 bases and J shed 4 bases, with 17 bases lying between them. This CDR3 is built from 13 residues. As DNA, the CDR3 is TGTGCCGGCCGACAGGATATCGGCACTGAAGCTTTCTTT. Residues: CAGRQDIGTEAFF.

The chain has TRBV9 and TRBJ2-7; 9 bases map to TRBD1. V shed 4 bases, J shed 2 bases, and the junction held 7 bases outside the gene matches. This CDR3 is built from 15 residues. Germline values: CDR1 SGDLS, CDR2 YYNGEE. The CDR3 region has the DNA TGTGCCAGCAGCTCGGGGGGACAGGGCCCCTACGAGCAGTACTTC. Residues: CASSSGGQGPYEQYF.

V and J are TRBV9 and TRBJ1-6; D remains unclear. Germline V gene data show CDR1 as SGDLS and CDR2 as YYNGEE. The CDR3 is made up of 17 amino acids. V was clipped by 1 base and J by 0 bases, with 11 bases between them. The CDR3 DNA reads TGTGCCAGCAGCGTAACGAGTGGAGGCTCCTATAATTCACCCCTCCACTTT. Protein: CASSVTSGGSYNSPLHF.

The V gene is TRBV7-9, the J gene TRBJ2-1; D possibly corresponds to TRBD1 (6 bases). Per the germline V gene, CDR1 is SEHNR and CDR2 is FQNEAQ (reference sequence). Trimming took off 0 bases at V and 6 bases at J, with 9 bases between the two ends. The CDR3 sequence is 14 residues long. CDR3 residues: CASSLAQGSNEQFF. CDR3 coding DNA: TGTGCCAGCAGCTTAGCACAGGGTAGCAATGAGCAGTTCTTC.

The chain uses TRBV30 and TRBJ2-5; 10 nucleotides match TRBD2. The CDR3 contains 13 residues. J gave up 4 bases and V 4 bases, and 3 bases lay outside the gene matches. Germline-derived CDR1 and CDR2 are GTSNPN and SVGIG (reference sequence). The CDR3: CAWTSGSAETQYF. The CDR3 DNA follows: TGTGCCTGGACTAGCGGGAGTGCAGAGACCCAGTACTTC.

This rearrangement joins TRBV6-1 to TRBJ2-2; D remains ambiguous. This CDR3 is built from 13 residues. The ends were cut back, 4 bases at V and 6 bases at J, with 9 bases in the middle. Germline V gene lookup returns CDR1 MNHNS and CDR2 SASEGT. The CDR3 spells CASSATRPGELFF. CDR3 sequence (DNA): TGTGCCAGCAGTGCTACCAGGCCCGGGGAGCTGTTTTTT.

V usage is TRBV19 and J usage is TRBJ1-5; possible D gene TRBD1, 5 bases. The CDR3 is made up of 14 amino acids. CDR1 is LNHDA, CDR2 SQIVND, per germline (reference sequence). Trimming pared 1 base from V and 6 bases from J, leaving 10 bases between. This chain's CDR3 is CASSIAGWGQPQHF. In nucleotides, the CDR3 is TGTGCCAGTAGTATAGCAGGGTGGGGTCAGCCCCAGCATTTT.

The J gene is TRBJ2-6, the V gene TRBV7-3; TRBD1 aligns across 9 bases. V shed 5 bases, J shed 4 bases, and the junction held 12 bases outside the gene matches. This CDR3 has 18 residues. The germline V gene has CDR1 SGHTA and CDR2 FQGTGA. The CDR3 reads CASSRLDRGYSGANVLTF. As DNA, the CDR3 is TGTGCCAGCAGCAGATTGGACAGGGGTTACTCCGGGGCCAACGTCCTGACTTTC.

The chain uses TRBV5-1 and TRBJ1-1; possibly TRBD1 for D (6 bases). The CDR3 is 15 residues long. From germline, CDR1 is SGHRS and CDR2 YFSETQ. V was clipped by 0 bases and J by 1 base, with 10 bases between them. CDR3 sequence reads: CASSLVEGGNTEAFF. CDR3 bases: TGCGCCAGCAGCTTGGTCGAAGGGGGGAACACTGAAGCTTTCTTT. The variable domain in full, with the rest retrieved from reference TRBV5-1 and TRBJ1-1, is KAGVTQTPRYLIKTRGQQVTLSCSPISGHRSVSWYQQTPGQGLQFLFEYFSETQRNKGNFPGRFSGRQFSNSRSEMNVSTLELGDSALYLCASSLVEGGNTEAFFGQGTRLTVV.

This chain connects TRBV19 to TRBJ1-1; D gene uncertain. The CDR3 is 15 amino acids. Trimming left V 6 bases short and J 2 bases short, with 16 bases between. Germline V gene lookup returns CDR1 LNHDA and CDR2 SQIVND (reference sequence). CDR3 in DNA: TGTGCCAGTAGAAATAACATGGTAAAAAACACTGAAGCTTTCTTT. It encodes CASRNNMVKNTEAFF.

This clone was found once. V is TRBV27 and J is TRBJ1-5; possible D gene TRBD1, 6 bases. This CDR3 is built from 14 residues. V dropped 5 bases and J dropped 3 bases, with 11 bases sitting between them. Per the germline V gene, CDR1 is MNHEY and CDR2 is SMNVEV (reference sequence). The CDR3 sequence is CASSLQGFNQPQHF. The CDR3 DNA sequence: TGTGCCAGCAGTCTCCAGGGGTTCAATCAGCCCCAGCATTTT.

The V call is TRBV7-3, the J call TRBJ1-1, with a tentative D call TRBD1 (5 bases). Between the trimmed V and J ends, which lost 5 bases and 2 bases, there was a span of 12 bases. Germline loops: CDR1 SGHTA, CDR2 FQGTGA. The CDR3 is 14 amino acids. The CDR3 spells CASSPAGGNTEAFF. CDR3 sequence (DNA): TGTGCCAGCAGCCCCGCGGGGGGAAACACTGAAGCTTTCTTT.

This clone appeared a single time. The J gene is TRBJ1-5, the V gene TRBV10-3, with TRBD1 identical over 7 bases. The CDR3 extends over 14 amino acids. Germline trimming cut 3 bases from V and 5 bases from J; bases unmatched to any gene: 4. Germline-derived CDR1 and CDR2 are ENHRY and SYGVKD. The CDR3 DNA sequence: TGTGCCATCAGTGATTCCACAGGGGATCAGCCCCAGCATTTT. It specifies CAISDSTGDQPQHF.

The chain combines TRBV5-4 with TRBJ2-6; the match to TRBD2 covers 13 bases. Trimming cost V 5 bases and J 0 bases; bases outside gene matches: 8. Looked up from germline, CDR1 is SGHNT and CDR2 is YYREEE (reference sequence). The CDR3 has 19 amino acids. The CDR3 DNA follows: TGTGCCAGCAGTAAAGGACTAGCGGGAGTAGGCTCTGGGGCCAACGTCCTGACTTTC. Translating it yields CASSKGLAGVGSGANVLTF.

This CDR3 is CASSIEGQNFYEQYF. The CDR3 DNA reads TGTGCCAGTAGTATAGAGGGACAAAATTTCTACGAGCAGTACTTC. The rearrangement links TRBV19 to TRBJ2-7; TRBD1 is a possible D gene (6 bases). The CDR3 is 15 amino acids. Trimming removed 0 bases from V and 3 bases from J, with 12 bases in between. CDR1 is LNHDA and CDR2 is SQIVND in the germline V gene (reference sequence).

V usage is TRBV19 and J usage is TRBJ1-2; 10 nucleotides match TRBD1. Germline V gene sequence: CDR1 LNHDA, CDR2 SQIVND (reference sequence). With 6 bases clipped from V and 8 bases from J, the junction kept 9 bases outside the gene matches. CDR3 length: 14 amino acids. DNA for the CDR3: TGTGCCAGTAGAACCTCCGGGACAGGGGACGGCTACACCTTC. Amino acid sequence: CASRTSGTGDGYTF.

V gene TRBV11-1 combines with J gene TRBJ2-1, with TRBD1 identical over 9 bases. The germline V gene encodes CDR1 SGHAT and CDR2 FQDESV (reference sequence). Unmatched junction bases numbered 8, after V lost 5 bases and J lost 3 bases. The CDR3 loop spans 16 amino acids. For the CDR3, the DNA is TGTGCCAGCAGCGGACGGGACAGGGAGGACTACAATGAGCAGTTCTTC. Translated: CASSGRDREDYNEQFF.

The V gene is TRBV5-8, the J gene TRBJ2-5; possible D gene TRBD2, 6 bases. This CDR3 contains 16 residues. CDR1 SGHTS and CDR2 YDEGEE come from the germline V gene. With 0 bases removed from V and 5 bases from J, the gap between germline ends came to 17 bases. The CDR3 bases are TGTGCCAGCAGCTTGGGAAGCGGGCTTCCCCAGGAGACCCAGTACTTC. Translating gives CASSLGSGLPQETQYF.

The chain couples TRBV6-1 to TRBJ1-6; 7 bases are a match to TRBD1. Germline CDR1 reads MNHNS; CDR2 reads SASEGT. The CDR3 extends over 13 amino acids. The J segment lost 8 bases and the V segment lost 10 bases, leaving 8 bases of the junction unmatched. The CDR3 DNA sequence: TGTGCCATCCATTTAGGGGGCGATTCACCCCTCCACTTT. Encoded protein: CAIHLGGDSPLHF.

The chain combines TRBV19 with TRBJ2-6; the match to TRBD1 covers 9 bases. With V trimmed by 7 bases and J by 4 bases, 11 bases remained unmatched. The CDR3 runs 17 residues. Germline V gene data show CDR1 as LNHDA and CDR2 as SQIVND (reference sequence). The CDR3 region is CASTPEQGAAGANVLTF. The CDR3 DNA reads TGTGCCAGTACACCCGAACAGGGGGCGGCAGGGGCCAACGTCCTGACTTTC. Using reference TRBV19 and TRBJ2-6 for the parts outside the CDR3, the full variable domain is DGGITQSPKYLFRKEGQNVTLSCEQNLNHDAMYWYRQDPGQGLRLIYYSQIVNDFQKGDIAEGYSVSREKKESFPLTVTSAQKNPTAFYLCASTPEQGAAGANVLTFGAGSRLTVL.

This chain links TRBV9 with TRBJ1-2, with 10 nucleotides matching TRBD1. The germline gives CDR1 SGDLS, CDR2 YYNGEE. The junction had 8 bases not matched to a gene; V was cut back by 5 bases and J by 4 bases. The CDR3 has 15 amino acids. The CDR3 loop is CASRGETGGLYGYTF. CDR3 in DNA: TGTGCCAGCAGGGGGGAGACAGGGGGCCTCTATGGCTACACCTTC. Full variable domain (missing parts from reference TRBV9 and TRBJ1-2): DSGVTQTPKHLITATGQRVTLRCSPRSGDLSVYWYQQSLDQGLQFLIQYYNGEERAKGNILERFSAQQFPDLHSELNLSSLELGDSALYFCASRGETGGLYGYTFGSGTRLTVV.

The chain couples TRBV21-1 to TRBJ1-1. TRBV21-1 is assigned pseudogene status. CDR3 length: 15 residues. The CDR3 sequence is CASSAEGKSATEAFF. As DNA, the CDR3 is TGTGCCAGCAGTGCCGAGGGTAAGTCGGCCACTGAAGCTTTCTTT.

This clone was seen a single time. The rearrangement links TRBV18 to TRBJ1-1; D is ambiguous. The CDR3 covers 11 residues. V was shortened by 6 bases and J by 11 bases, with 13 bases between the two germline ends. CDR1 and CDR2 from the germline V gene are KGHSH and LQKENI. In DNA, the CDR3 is TGTGCCAGCTCCCCCTCACAACAGGCTTTCTTT. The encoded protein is CASSPSQQAFF. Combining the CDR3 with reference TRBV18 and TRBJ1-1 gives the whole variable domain NAGVMQNPRHLVRRRGQEARLRCSPMKGHSHVYWYRQLPEEGLKFMVYLQKENIIDESGMPKERFSAEFPKEGPSILRIQQVVRGDSAAYFCASSPSQQAFFGQGTRLTVV.

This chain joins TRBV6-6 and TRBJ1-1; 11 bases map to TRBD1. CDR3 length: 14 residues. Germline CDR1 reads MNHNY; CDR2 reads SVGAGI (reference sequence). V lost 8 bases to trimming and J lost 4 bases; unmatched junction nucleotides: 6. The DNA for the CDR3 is TGTGCCAGCGCAGGACAGGGGGCGGTCACTGAAGCTTTCTTT. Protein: CASAGQGAVTEAFF.

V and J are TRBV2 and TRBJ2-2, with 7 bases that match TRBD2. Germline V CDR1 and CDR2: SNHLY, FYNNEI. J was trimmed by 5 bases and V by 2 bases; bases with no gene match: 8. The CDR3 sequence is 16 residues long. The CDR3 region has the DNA TGTGCCAGCAGTGAAAGGGAGGGCGGACGGACCGGGGAGCTGTTTTTT. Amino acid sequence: CASSEREGGRTGELFF.